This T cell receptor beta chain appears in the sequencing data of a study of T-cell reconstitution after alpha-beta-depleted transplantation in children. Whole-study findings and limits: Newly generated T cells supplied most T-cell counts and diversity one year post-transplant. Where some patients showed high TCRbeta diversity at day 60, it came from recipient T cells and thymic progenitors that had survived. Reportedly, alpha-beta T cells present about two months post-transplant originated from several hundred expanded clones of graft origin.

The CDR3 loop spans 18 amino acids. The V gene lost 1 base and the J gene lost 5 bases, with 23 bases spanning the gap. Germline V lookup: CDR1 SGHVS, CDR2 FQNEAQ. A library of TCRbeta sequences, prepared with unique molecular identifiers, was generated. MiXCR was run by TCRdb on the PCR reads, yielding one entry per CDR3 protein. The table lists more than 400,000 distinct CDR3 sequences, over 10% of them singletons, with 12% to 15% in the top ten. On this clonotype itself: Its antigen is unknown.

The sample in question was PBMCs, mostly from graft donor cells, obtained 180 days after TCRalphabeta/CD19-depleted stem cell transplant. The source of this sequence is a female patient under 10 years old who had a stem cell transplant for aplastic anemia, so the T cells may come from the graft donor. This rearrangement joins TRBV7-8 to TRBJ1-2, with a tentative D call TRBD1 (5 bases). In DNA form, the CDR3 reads TGTGCCAGCAGCTTAGGAATACAGGACGCGGAGTTGGAATATGGCTACACCTTC. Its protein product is CASSLGIQDAELEYGYTF.